This TCR beta chain was observed in a study of blood T cell repertoires in COVID-19. Overall study: There were acute and convalescent COVID-19 samples, and they came from the United States, Italy and Spain.

For this clone: Other DNA sequences in this sample translate to the same CDR3.

Here immunoSEQ multiplex PCR was the method, and the copy in TCRdb shows in-frame clones only, minus some. This table holds about 120,000 clones, 88% found once. The germline V and J ends were trimmed by 6 bases and 4 bases, with 7 bases remaining between them. CDR3 size: 12 residues. CDR1 and CDR2 from the germline V gene are MNHEY and SVGAGI. The sequencing input was peripheral blood. The chain is built from TRBV6-5 and TRBJ2-1; TRBD1 might be the D (5 bases). The clonotype comes from a woman between 50 and 59 years old with acute or convalescent COVID-19. CDR3 protein: CASRDSYNEQFF. CDR3 bases: TGTGCCAGCAGAGACAGTTACAATGAGCAGTTCTTC.